The clone carrying this T cell receptor (beta chain) has ten or more counts. This entry is derived from a study of regulatory T cells in long-lasting Graves disease. Trimming stripped 6 bases from V and 2 bases from J, with 10 bases between. The germline CDR1 and CDR2 sequences are MNHNS and SASEGT. CDR3 size: 13 residues. The time point is: newly diagnosed GD, antithyroid drugs for less than 3 months. Isolated PBMC RNA provided the starting material for the TCR library. An endocrinology unit in Xi'an, China, supplied the patients. Assembly of TCR beta libraries relied on iRepertoire HTBI primers together with Arm-PCR of CDR3 regions. TCRdb itself ran the multiplex PCR reads through MiXCR, one entry per CDR3 protein. The table has around 250,000 distinct CDR3 sequences, approximately 20% seen once. Separately, the same data were catalogued under a study of T cells in Graves' hyperthyroidism and ophthalmopathy. This second study says: The majority of expanded thyroid clonotypes above 0.001 also appeared in blood.

The sequenced sample was peripheral blood mononuclear cells (PBMCs), obtained at new diagnosis, from a patient treated with antithyroid drugs. The V gene is TRBV6-1, the J gene TRBJ1-2; no definite D call. This TCR was sampled from a woman aged 25-40 years with Graves disease. This CDR3 reads CASRPTANYGYTF. For the CDR3, the DNA is TGTGCCAGCAGGCCGACGGCAAACTATGGCTACACCTTC.